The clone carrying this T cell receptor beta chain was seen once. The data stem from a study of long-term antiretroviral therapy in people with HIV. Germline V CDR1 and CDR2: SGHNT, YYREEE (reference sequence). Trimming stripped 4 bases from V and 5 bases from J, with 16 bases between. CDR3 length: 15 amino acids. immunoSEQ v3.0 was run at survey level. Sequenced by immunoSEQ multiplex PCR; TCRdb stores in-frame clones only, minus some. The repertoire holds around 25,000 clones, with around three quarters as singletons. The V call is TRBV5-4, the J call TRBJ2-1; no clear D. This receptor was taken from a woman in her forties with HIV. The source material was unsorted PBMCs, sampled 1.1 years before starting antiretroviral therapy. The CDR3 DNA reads TGTGCCAGCAGCCCCGGGTCCTCGGCCGACAATGAGCAGTTCTTC. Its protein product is CASSPGSSADNEQFF.